Listed below are T cell receptor beta chains from one sample, sequenced in a study of T cells in Graves' hyperthyroidism and ophthalmopathy. TCRdb re-called the multiplex PCR reads with MiXCR, one entry per CDR3 protein. The sample contains more than 650,000 distinct CDR3 sequences, 14% of which appear only once. Sequenced material: blood. Receptors originate from a woman between 18 and 29 years old with Graves' hyperthyroidism. Each CDR3 is given with its conserved first and last residue. D genes are given only for firm matches. Clone size is shown for a subset of rows, as once, few, many or a class of expanded clone.

>TRBJ2-5|.|TRBV7-2|many
CASSQNWRNDETQYF
TGTGCCAGCAGCCAAAATTGGCGCAACGACGAGACCCAGTACTTC
>TRBJ2-2|.|TRBV28|many
CASRSYDRPGELFF
TGTGCCAGCAGATCCTATGACAGGCCCGGGGAGCTGTTTTTT
>TRBJ1-4|.|TRBV2|many
CASRVTATNEKLFF
TGTGCCAGCAGAGTGACAGCTACTAATGAAAAACTGTTTTTT
>TRBJ2-1|TRBD1|TRBV29-1|few
CSAARNRGPGNEQFF
TGCAGCGCCGCACGAAACAGGGGGCCCGGCAATGAGCAGTTCTTC
>TRBJ1-2|TRBD1|TRBV12-3/TRBV12-4|few
CASSPGTGVRGGYTF
TGTGCCAGCAGCCCAGGGACAGGGGTTCGTGGAGGCTACACCTTC
>TRBJ2-7|TRBD2|TRBV11-2|many
CASSLGALAGVSYEQYF
TGTGCCAGCAGCTTAGGGGCACTAGCGGGAGTGTCCTACGAGCAGTACTTC
>TRBJ1-5|.|TRBV20-1|.
CSARSKGAWQPQHF
TGCAGTGCTAGAAGTAAAGGGGCTTGGCAGCCCCAGCATTTT
>TRBJ1-5|.|TRBV20-1|.
CSALQGGSGNQPQHF
TGCAGTGCTTTACAGGGTGGGTCTGGCAATCAGCCCCAGCATTTT
>TRBJ1-6|TRBD1|TRBV7-6|.
CASSRGQGANSPLHF
TGTGCCAGCAGCCGAGGACAGGGGGCAAATTCACCCCTCCACTTT
>TRBJ1-2|.|TRBV20-1|.
CSASRSLANYGYTF
TGCAGTGCTAGTAGATCCTTAGCTAACTATGGCTACACCTTC
>TRBJ2-3|TRBD2|TRBV15|few
CATSRDGSAGATDTQYF
TGTGCCACCAGCAGAGACGGTTCCGCGGGAGCCACAGATACGCAGTATTTT
>TRBJ2-7|.|TRBV25-1|.
CASSEMDSYEQYF
TGTGCCAGCAGTGAAATGGATTCCTACGAGCAGTACTTC
>TRBJ2-7|.|TRBV5-1|.
CASSLGARGVYEQYF
TGCGCCAGCAGCTTGGGGGCCAGGGGTGTCTACGAGCAGTACTTC
>TRBJ2-2|.|TRBV27|many
CASSLTRTGLTNTGELFF
TGTGCCAGCAGCCTTACGAGGACAGGACTAACGAACACCGGGGAGCTGTTTTTT
>TRBJ2-1|.|TRBV7-8|many
CASSQKGVNNEQFF
TGTGCCAGCAGCCAAAAGGGAGTCAACAATGAGCAGTTCTTC
>TRBJ2-5|TRBD1|TRBV6-2/TRBV6-3|.
CASSQPPQGADF
TGTGCCAGCAGTCAGCCCCCCCAGGGGGCGGACTTC
>TRBJ2-5|.|TRBV7-2|many
CASSLVGLETQYF
TGTGCCAGCAGCTTAGTTGGTCTGGAGACCCAGTACTTC
>TRBJ1-6|TRBD1|TRBV19|.
CASTPGQGKSSYNSPLHF
TGTGCCAGTACTCCGGGACAGGGAAAGAGCTCCTATAATTCACCCCTCCACTTT
>TRBJ2-3|TRBD2|TRBV2|many
CASSESLADITDTQYF
TGTGCCAGCAGTGAGTCCCTAGCGGATATCACAGATACGCAGTATTTT
>TRBJ2-2|TRBD2|TRBV6-2/TRBV6-3|few
CASRPTSANTGELFF
TGTGCCAGCAGGCCCACTAGCGCCAACACCGGGGAGCTGTTTTTT
>TRBJ2-7|TRBD2|TRBV7-9|.
CASTSLAATGAYEQYF
TGTGCCAGCACCTCACTAGCGGCTACTGGGGCCTACGAGCAGTACTTC
>TRBJ2-7|.|TRBV7-2|many
CASSGQGLYEQYF
TGTGCCAGCTCAGGGCAGGGTCTCTACGAGCAGTACTTC
>TRBJ1-5|TRBD1|TRBV6-1|many
CASSFETGLRNQPQHF
TGTGCCAGCAGTTTCGAGACAGGGCTACGGAATCAGCCCCAGCATTTT
>TRBJ1-5|.|TRBV20-1|few
CSARDAQGISAQPQHF
TGCAGTGCTAGAGATGCCCAGGGAATCTCGGCTCAGCCCCAGCATTTT